The rows below give T cell receptor beta chains drawn from one sample of a study of blood T cells in healthy people across ages. One entry per CDR3 protein, called by TCRdb with MiXCR from the 5' RACE reads. The table lists approximately 820,000 distinct CDR3 sequences, around 42% of them singletons. Sequencing was performed on blood. These receptors came from a man in his 60s in good health. Each CDR3 is given with its conserved first and last residue. D genes are given only for firm matches. Not every row has a clone size; where given, it reads once, few, many or a size class.

d_gene	j_gene	v_gene	len	abundance	CDR3nt	CDR3aa
NA	TRBJ2-1	TRBV5-4	16	NA	TGTGCCAGCAGCCCGAGGGGGGGGGGAAAAAACAATGAGCAGTTCTTC	CASSPRGGGKNNEQFF
NA	TRBJ2-1	TRBV27	12	few	TGTGCCAGCAGCCACTCTGTGTATGAGCAGTTCTTC	CASSHSVYEQFF
NA	TRBJ1-6	TRBV20-1	17	NA	TGCAGTGCTAGAATGCAGGACCAGCTCGCCTTTAATTCACCCCTCCACTTT	CSARMQDQLAFNSPLHF
NA	TRBJ1-1	TRBV7-9	15	few	TGTGCCAGCAGCTTAAGCCGGACCATGGACACTGAAGCTTTCTTT	CASSLSRTMDTEAFF
NA	TRBJ2-1	TRBV7-6	13	NA	TGTGCCAGCAGCTTAGGTGGGGGGCGGGAGCAGTTCTTC	CASSLGGGREQFF
NA	TRBJ2-1	TRBV29-1	17	NA	TGCAGCGTTGAAGCCCCAATGGGTAGCGTGGTCTACAATGAGCAGTTCTTC	CSVEAPMGSVVYNEQFF
TRBD2	TRBJ2-7	TRBV12-3/TRBV12-4	15	few	TGTGCCAGCAGTTTTTTCCTAGCGGAGATCTACGAGCAGTACTTC	CASSFFLAEIYEQYF
NA	TRBJ2-3	TRBV9	15	few	TGTGCCAGCAGCGTAGGAGTGACTAGCACAGATACGCAGTATTTT	CASSVGVTSTDTQYF
NA	TRBJ2-1	TRBV7-9	12	few	TGTGCCAGCAGCCTCGACGCCAATGAGCAGTTCTTC	CASSLDANEQFF
NA	TRBJ1-1	TRBV3-1	15	NA	TGTGCCAGCACCCTAGCCGGGACGTCTGGAACTGAAGCTTTCTTT	CASTLAGTSGTEAFF
TRBD1	TRBJ1-2	TRBV3-1	13	NA	TGTGCCAGCAGCCCAGGACAGGTCGCGGGCTACACCTTC	CASSPGQVAGYTF
TRBD1	TRBJ2-3	TRBV11-2	17	NA	TGTGCCAGCAGCTTTCGCCCGGGACAGGGGGCAACAGATACGCAGTATTTT	CASSFRPGQGATDTQYF
NA	TRBJ2-5	TRBV5-1	14	NA	TGCGCCAGCAGCGTGGATTGGGTCTCGGGGACCCAGTACTTC	CASSVDWVSGTQYF
NA	TRBJ2-7	TRBV6-2/TRBV6-3	14	once	TGTGCCAGCACCCCTTCCGGACGCTCCCACGAGCAGTACTTC	CASTPSGRSHEQYF
NA	TRBJ2-5	TRBV25-1	15	NA	TGTGCCAGCAGTGAAGGGGCACGTAACCAAGAGACCCAGTACTTC	CASSEGARNQETQYF
TRBD1	TRBJ1-2	TRBV27	14	NA	TGTGCCAGCTCCCCGGGACAGGCGATATTAGGCTACACCTTC	CASSPGQAILGYTF
NA	TRBJ2-5	TRBV25-1	14	once	TGTGCCAGCTCTATAAGGCTGGGCCAAGAGACCCAGTACTTC	CASSIRLGQETQYF
NA	TRBJ2-7	TRBV7-2	15	NA	TGTGCCAGCAGCTTACGCACTGCCACACCCTACGAGCAGTACTTC	CASSLRTATPYEQYF
NA	TRBJ1-6	TRBV7-9	14	NA	TGTGCCAGCAGCTTAGGGCCCGGTAATTCACCCCTCCACTTT	CASSLGPGNSPLHF